The rows below give T cell receptor beta chains drawn from one sample of a study of T-cell memory formation after mild COVID-19. TCRdb called the 5' RACE reads again in MiXCR, with one record for every CDR3 protein. This sample carries roughly 300,000 distinct CDR3 sequences, approximately 8% of them seen once, and the ten largest clones take 20% to 25%. Input material: PBMCs or a T cell subset sorted from them (not recorded which). These receptors originate from a man aged 18 to 29 who had mild COVID-19 (a few samples of this study predate the infection). Cell type and time point are not known. Both conserved end residues are trimmed from each CDR3.

v_call,cdr3_length,j_call,cdr3_aa
TRBV7-2,14,TRBJ2-3,ASSFPAGGDTDTQY
TRBV18,13,TRBJ1-5,ASSPRRGGNQPQH
TRBV4-3,12,TRBJ1-1,ASSQLAQNTEAF
TRBV5-1,13,TRBJ1-5,ASSSGTGDNQPQH
TRBV5-1,11,TRBJ1-1,ASSYSRQAEAF
TRBV7-2,13,TRBJ1-5,ASRINWRSNQPQH
TRBV7-6,14,TRBJ2-5,ASSPGTGTGLKTQY
TRBV24-1,15,TRBJ2-5,ATSDDRLAGRQETQY
TRBV6-2/TRBV6-3,13,TRBJ2-1,ASSYRGQGVDEQF
TRBV19,12,TRBJ2-7,ASNPTGTSYEQY
TRBV25-1,11,TRBJ1-2,ASTLAGDYGYT
TRBV5-1,12,TRBJ2-5,ASSLLGAGETQY
TRBV7-2,13,TRBJ2-2,ASSSLGIGAGELF
TRBV5-1,13,TRBJ2-5,ASSAGDRGGETQY
TRBV12-3/TRBV12-4,12,TRBJ2-3,ASSLRGGTDTQY
TRBV5-1,12,TRBJ2-3,ASSFGVNTDTQY
TRBV6-5,17,TRBJ2-1,ASSYYPDRAIDSYNEQF
TRBV20-1,12,TRBJ1-4,SAPRGATNEKLF
TRBV6-6,11,TRBJ2-7,ASGGQATYEQY
TRBV7-2,12,TRBJ2-7,ASSLDRGLDEQY
TRBV2,13,TRBJ1-6,ASTKWDRYNSPLH
TRBV27,13,TRBJ2-5,ASSFTSGGVETQY
TRBV19,14,TRBJ1-4,ASSVTPQGLIEKLF
TRBV20-1,13,TRBJ2-2,SAREGTVNTGELF
TRBV12-3/TRBV12-4,13,TRBJ2-5,ASPNSGTGGETQY
TRBV28,13,TRBJ2-4,ASSLGGLPKNIQY
TRBV24-1,12,TRBJ2-5,ATSDPGLGDSQY
TRBV6-1,14,TRBJ2-1,ASSESGGPLYNEQF
TRBV12-3/TRBV12-4,11,TRBJ2-5,ASSLFVKETQY
TRBV6-4,15,TRBJ2-3,ASSGGPAGGPTDTQY
TRBV7-9,16,TRBJ2-3,ASSQRLKRTASTDTQY
TRBV29-1,13,TRBJ1-1,SAPLLVTGDTEAF
TRBV11-2,14,TRBJ1-2,ASSFQPDGSSHGYT
TRBV24-1,10,TRBJ1-2,ATSVGEASYT
TRBV27,12,TRBJ2-4,ASSLSGWDNIQY
TRBV24-1,14,TRBJ2-2,ATSDSGTANTGELF
TRBV28,14,TRBJ1-4,ASSLVGETTNEKLF
TRBV4-3,11,TRBJ2-7,ASSPTVNYEQY
TRBV6-4,15,TRBJ1-5,ASSDLGGLRSGQPQH
TRBV5-1,13,TRBJ2-7,ASSLDPTRGREQY
TRBV11-3,11,TRBJ1-5,AFRGGKDQPQH
TRBV7-9,11,TRBJ1-2,ASGKGTSYGYT
TRBV9,11,TRBJ1-2,ASSVGLSYGYT
TRBV28,12,TRBJ1-1,ASSLNTMNTEAF
TRBV7-3,11,TRBJ2-5,ASSRTPGETQY
TRBV11-2,13,TRBJ1-1,ASSLAGRLNTEAF
TRBV3-1,12,TRBJ1-5,ASSQPGTGGPQH
TRBV3-1,15,TRBJ2-2,ASSQGALMDRTGELF
TRBV12-5,17,TRBJ2-3,ASGLGLAGGGTYTDTQY
TRBV21-1,9,TRBJ1-1,ATDRRPEAF
TRBV7-8,14,TRBJ2-2,ASSLPQGDNTGELF
TRBV5-4,15,TRBJ2-2,ASSPGLAGGNTGELF
TRBV5-1,13,TRBJ1-4,ASSYIGPTNEKLF
TRBV24-1,15,TRBJ2-1,ATSDSPDQTSYNEQF
TRBV12-3/TRBV12-4,12,TRBJ2-5,ASSLGGGAETQY
TRBV4-3,15,TRBJ2-1,ASSPLVQGEGWNEQF
TRBV15,17,TRBJ2-5,ATSHLLRTGPAPGETQY
TRBV19,12,TRBJ2-1,ASSIDTGYNEQF
TRBV7-8,12,TRBJ2-5,ASSRGWGRETQY
TRBV20-1,9,TRBJ1-1,SARLNTEAF